Sequencing of this TCR beta chain was carried out in a study of T-cell reconstitution after alpha-beta-depleted transplantation in children (dated by TCRdb to 2016 to 2017). Some background on the complete study: Using TCR repertoire profiling, the study quantitatively followed how T-cell immune reconstitution unfolded in children after TCRalphabeta/CD19-depleted allogeneic hematopoietic cell transplantation.

Library preparation employed PCR. The data were produced on an Illumina HiSeq 2500. TCR library preparation used molecular barcoding, with unique molecular identifiers applied to normalize quantification of the TCRbeta repertoire. In TCRdb, the public reads were trimmed at Q25 with fastp and aligned with MiXCR, with productive beta chains retained. Every CDR3 protein is listed once, alongside the most common genes and DNA of its rows. The sample yields 500,000 or so distinct CDR3 sequences; about 30% were counted once. The ten largest clones take up approximately 2.3% of the sample. V ends up 2 bases short and J 8 bases short, with an unmatched junction base count of 13. From a lookup of the germline V gene (reference sequence), CDR1 and CDR2 are GTSNPN and SVGIG. Counted from cysteine to phenylalanine, this CDR3 has 16 amino acids. The only DNA kept is the CDR3, 48 bases in frame from the first base.

Concerning this clonotype: It has no known antigen specificity. Base qualities are not recorded, but no much larger clone differs from it by a single base.

The clonotype originates from a human donor who donated a stem cell graft to a child with aplastic anemia. Recombination linked TRBV30 to TRBJ2-1, and 9 junction bases match TRBD2. Material: PBMCs from the stem cell graft donor, obtained from the stem cell graft. The CDR3 is CAWSKGLAYRIDEQFF. Here is the DNA: TGTGCCTGGAGTAAGGGACTAGCATATCGCATCGATGAGCAGTTCTTC.